This T cell receptor (beta chain) was recorded in a study of CD8 T cells in ankylosing spondylitis. General observations from the study: The study identified a TCR beta motif of 7 or 8 highly homologous variants that appeared characteristic of ankylosing spondylitis blood. Earlier work had already found some motif variants in reactive arthritis synovial fluid and blood. A CD8+ phenotype characterized the disease-linked clones, which were relatively rare in peripheral blood.

TCRdb reprocessed the 5' RACE reads via MiXCR and lists one record per CDR3 protein. The data contain over 700,000 distinct CDR3 sequences, about 20% of them singletons. Germline CDR1 DFQATT, CDR2 SNEGSKA (reference sequence). V was trimmed by 0 bases and J by 0 bases, leaving 6 bases between them. The CDR3 runs to 13 residues. This clonotype came up many times. Its antigen remains unidentified. Sequences were obtained from blood, either unsorted or a sorted T cell fraction (not recorded which). The genes are TRBV20-1 and TRBJ2-7; D not certain. This receptor was taken from a male donor with ankylosing spondylitis. For the CDR3, the DNA is TGCAGTGCTAGAGATTTGTCCTCCTACGAGCAGTACTTC. Its translation is CSARDLSSYEQYF.